This is a list of T cell receptor beta chains from one sample in a study of blood T cell repertoires in COVID-19. Assay: immunoSEQ multiplex PCR; the TCRdb copy retains only in-frame clones and omits some. The table lists roughly 81,000 clones, around 82% of them singletons, with 2.5% to 3.5% in the top ten. Sample: peripheral blood. These receptors all come from a woman of 80 years or more with COVID-19, enrolled during active disease. The conserved cysteine and the conserved F or W are not part of the CDR3 here. Expanded clones get a size class; other rows say once, few or many, or leave the size out.

clone_size | v_call | cdr3_aa
NA | TRBV10-3 | AISRDRDYGYT
NA | TRBV10-3 | AISESLRAYEQY
NA | TRBV7-3 | ASSLGHPYEQY
once | TRBV19 | ATKSLGNSNQPQH
once | TRBV28 | ASSLRDRYYGYT
NA | TRBV19 | ASSIQGQGEYEQY
NA | TRBV6-4 | ASTQRRAGGIDSGTDTQY
once | TRBV24-1 | ATSDTGGRTEAF
once | TRBV2 | ASSDVGDTQY
few | TRBV7-9 | ASQTGSYGYT
NA | TRBV4-1 | ASSQDRLANNEQF
NA | TRBV5-1 | ASSITGGQETQY
NA | TRBV4-3 | ASSQDRGGGAMLEQY
NA | TRBV4-1 | ASSQWGEGRNYGYT
NA | TRBV7-3 | ASSLVAGGPGANVLT
NA | TRBV6-5 | ASQLLLSYGYT
NA | TRBV7-4 | ASSTGARSGNTIY
NA | TRBV9 | ASATSGGANEQF
NA | TRBV4-1 | ASRPGLAGVAGELF
NA | TRBV30 | AWCQGSHTEAF
NA | TRBV4-3 | ASSQDSTVLWRETQY
NA | TRBV5-1 | ASSLALTTGSFNEKLF
few | TRBV27 | ASGVGRGYFYEQY
NA | TRBV6-6 | ASSLWGGYREKLF
NA | TRBV3-1/TRBV3-2 | ASSQGPGGTQY
NA | TRBV6-4 | ASPGYCRFRQQY
NA | TRBV7-2 | ASSFRGQGGYGYT
NA | TRBV4-2 | ASSQDIAGADNEQF
NA | TRBV2 | ASRTSGLYNEQF
NA | TRBV4-1 | ASSMGQGARNSPLH
NA | TRBV5-8 | ASTLEGRTQPQH
NA | TRBV7-3 | ASSRTGGNTEAF
NA | TRBV10-3 | AISESPGDPYGYT
NA | TRBV20-1 | SASGRSSYNSPLH
NA | TRBV30 | AWSAGRSNQPQH
once | TRBV18 | ASSPLQDEQY
NA | TRBV6-5 | ASSYVVGGWETQY
NA | TRBV5-1 | ASSFDRVTDTQY
NA | TRBV6-4 | ASSPTYGYT
few | TRBV5-4 | ASSQPSGPTDTQY
NA | TRBV28 | ASKTGQTRNQPQH
NA | TRBV27 | ASSLRRGETQY
NA | TRBV5-5 | ASSRDLNGYT
NA | TRBV2 | ASLRDRGRGEQY
few | TRBV28 | ASTVGAQTGELF
NA | TRBV10-3 | AISSTSGSPENIQY
NA | TRBV29-1 | SVEYRTSGTDTQY
NA | TRBV10-3 | ATSGSEGQETQY
NA | TRBV12-3/TRBV12-4 | ASSRGQVGYT
NA | TRBV10-3 | AIRATGGRDTEAF
NA | TRBV7-6 | ASSSGQIGTQY
few | TRBV7-3 | ASSLIRSSGGENEQF
NA | TRBV3-1/TRBV3-2 | ASSQDSSGANVLT